Presented here are 27 T cell receptor beta chains from one specimen sequenced in a study of blood T cell repertoires in COVID-19. The table came from immunoSEQ multiplex PCR; TCRdb's copy has only in-frame clones and leaves some out. The sample lists over 300,000 clones, around 89% occurring once. Specimen: peripheral blood. These receptors came from a man in his late teens or twenties with active or convalescent COVID-19.

This rearrangement joins TRBV6-5 to TRBJ2-2, with D perhaps matching TRBD2 (5 bases). Germline V gene lookup returns CDR1 MNHEY and CDR2 SVGAGI. Deletions cut 7 bases from V and 0 bases from J, with 9 bases between. This CDR3 comprises 14 residues. CDR3 sequence: CASNREPNTGELFF. As DNA, the CDR3 is TGTGCCAGCAACCGGGAACCGAACACCGGGGAGCTGTTTTTT.

The gene calls are TRBV4-2 and TRBJ2-6; no firm D call. Germline CDR1 is LGHNA and CDR2 is YNFKEQ. Trimming removed 0 bases at V and 0 bases at J, with 9 bases between. The CDR3 length is 17 residues. Here the CDR3 reads CASSQDSSDSGANVLTF. DNA of the CDR3: TGTGCCAGCAGCCAAGATAGCTCAGACTCTGGGGCCAACGTCCTGACTTTC.

The chain carries TRBV27 and TRBJ1-4; 8 bases map to TRBD1. With 7 bases clipped from V and 6 bases from J, the junction kept 4 bases outside the gene matches. The germline gives CDR1 MNHEY, CDR2 SMNVEV (reference sequence). CDR3 length: 13 residues. DNA of the CDR3: TGTGCCAGCACGACAGGGGAACATGAAAAACTGTTTTTT. It encodes CASTTGEHEKLFF.

The chain combines TRBV3-1 (or the pseudogene TRBV3-2) with TRBJ2-1; TRBD1 matches at 8 bases. V shed 4 bases and J 2 bases; nucleotides not matched to a gene: 4. Germline-derived CDR1 and CDR2 are LGHDT and YNNKEL (reference sequence). CDR3 length equals 15 residues. The CDR3 nucleotides read TGTGCCAGCAGCCCGGACAGGGTGACCTACAATGAGCAGTTCTTC. Its protein product is CASSPDRVTYNEQFF.

The chain links TRBV28 to TRBJ2-7, with D possibly matching TRBD1 (5 bases). Germline CDR1 and CDR2: MDHEN and SYDVKM. The CDR3 sequence is 15 residues long. V lost 3 bases and J 7 bases, leaving 19 bases between the germline ends. The chain's CDR3 is CASSFDSFTRREQYF. The CDR3 nucleotides read TGTGCCAGCAGTTTCGACAGTTTTACGAGGCGGGAGCAGTACTTC.

This clone is a singleton in its sample. V gene TRBV27 combines with J gene TRBJ2-3; 7 bases fit TRBD2. The J segment lost 0 bases and the V segment lost 3 bases, leaving 3 bases of the junction unmatched. In germline, CDR1 is MNHEY, CDR2 SMNVEV (reference sequence). The CDR3 has 15 residues. The CDR3 sequence: CASSLRRGSTDTQYF. Here the CDR3 DNA reads TGTGCCAGCAGTTTGCGGCGGGGGAGCACAGATACGCAGTATTTT.

The chain has TRBV7-9 and TRBJ2-5; D call uncertain. The CDR3 length is 13 residues. Germline V gene data show CDR1 as SEHNR and CDR2 as FQNEAQ (reference sequence). With 5 bases removed from V and 2 bases from J, the gap between germline ends came to 9 bases. The CDR3 sequence: CASSAWPQETQYF. CDR3 in DNA: TGTGCCAGCAGCGCCTGGCCTCAAGAGACCCAGTACTTC.

This clone was recorded once. The rearrangement uses TRBV5-1 and TRBJ1-3; no firm D call. Germline values: CDR1 SGHRS, CDR2 YFSETQ. The V and J ends lost 1 base and 0 bases respectively, with 14 bases between them. The CDR3 covers 17 residues. The CDR3 is CASSLSAGPSSGNTIYF. DNA for the CDR3: TGCGCCAGCAGCTTGTCGGCGGGCCCGTCCTCTGGAAACACCATATATTTT.

The chain employs TRBV6-2 or TRBV6-3 and TRBJ2-3; tentatively, D is TRBD2 (5 bases). This CDR3 has 15 amino acids. Germline loops: CDR1 MNHEY, CDR2 SVGEGT. V was trimmed by 1 base and J by 3 bases, leaving 11 bases between them. Here the CDR3 reads CASSYLLTGTDTQYF. The CDR3 region has the DNA TGTGCCAGCAGTTACTTACTAACGGGGACAGATACGCAGTATTTT.

This sequence joins TRBV9 and TRBJ1-1; D is undetermined. Germline lookup yields CDR1 SGDLS and CDR2 YYNGEE. CDR3 length equals 14 residues. V was trimmed by 0 bases and J by 4 bases, leaving 10 bases between them. The CDR3 here is CASSVVPAGTEAFF. The CDR3 coding sequence is TGTGCCAGCAGCGTAGTCCCGGCGGGCACTGAAGCTTTCTTT.

This sequence joins TRBV3-1 (or the pseudogene TRBV3-2) and TRBJ2-7; TRBD2 matches at 8 bases. The CDR3 extends over 15 amino acids. V gave up 1 base and J gave up 3 bases; unmatched junction bases: 5. In germline, CDR1 is LGHDT, CDR2 YNNKEL (reference sequence). Here the CDR3 reads CASSQGTSFRYEQYF. DNA of the CDR3: TGTGCCAGCAGCCAAGGGACTAGCTTTCGCTACGAGCAGTACTTC.

The chain is built from TRBV5-1 and TRBJ2-2, with 9 bases lining up with TRBD2. The CDR3 has 16 amino acids. Germline-derived CDR1 and CDR2 are SGHRS and YFSETQ. V lost 3 bases to trimming and J lost 4 bases; unmatched junction nucleotides: 7. The CDR3 nucleotides read TGCGCCAGCAGCTCTAGGACTAGCGAGGCCACCGGGGAGCTGTTTTTT. It codes for CASSSRTSEATGELFF.

This clone was seen just once. The chain carries TRBV28 and TRBJ2-3; 7 positions match TRBD2. The CDR3 has 16 amino acids. V trimming: 3 bases; J trimming: 0 bases; junction bases outside the gene matches: 6. Germline CDR1 and CDR2: MDHEN and SYDVKM. CDR3 residues: CASSLAGRPSTDTQYF. CDR3 sequence (DNA): TGTGCCAGCAGTTTGGCCGGGAGGCCGAGCACAGATACGCAGTATTTT. The complete variable domain, with remaining parts taken from reference TRBV28 and TRBJ2-3, reads DVKVTQSSRYLVKRTGEKVFLECVQDMDHENMFWYRQDPGLGLRLIYFSYDVKMKEKGDIPEGYSVSREKKERFSLILESASTNQTSMYLCASSLAGRPSTDTQYFGPGTRLTVL.

This clone was seen only once. CDR3 protein: CASSYSWTGVKRQPQHF. CDR3 coding DNA: TGTGCCAGCAGTTACTCTTGGACAGGGGTAAAGAGACAGCCCCAGCATTTT. The rearrangement links TRBV6-2 or TRBV6-3 to TRBJ1-5, with 9 nucleotides matching TRBD1. Germline-derived CDR1 and CDR2 are MNHEY and SVGEGT. Trimming cost V 0 bases and J 7 bases; bases outside gene matches: 10. CDR3 length: 17 residues.

The chain carries TRBV19 and TRBJ2-1; TRBD2 might be the D (6 bases). The CDR3 has 14 amino acids. Germline lookup yields CDR1 LNHDA and CDR2 SQIVND (reference sequence). Trimming removed 10 bases at V and 1 base at J, with 14 bases between. This CDR3 is CATEGPGSYNEQFF. DNA for the CDR3: TGTGCCACGGAGGGCCCCGGGTCCTACAATGAGCAGTTCTTC.

CDR3 nucleotide sequence: TGCGCCAGCAGCCACAGGGGGTATGAGCAGTTCTTC. Its translation: CASSHRGYEQFF. This chain connects TRBV4-1 to TRBJ2-1, with TRBD1 identical over 7 bases. J lost 8 bases, V lost 3 bases, and 1 base had no gene match. Germline CDR1 reads MGHRA; CDR2 reads YSYEKL. This CDR3 region has 12 residues.

The genes are TRBV20-1 and TRBJ2-7, with D possibly TRBD1 on 5 matching bases. Germline CDR1 and CDR2: DFQATT and SNEGSKA (reference sequence). V gave up 3 bases and J gave up 5 bases, with 17 bases separating them. This CDR3 region has 14 residues. The CDR3 reads CSASTGPVGHEQYF. The DNA for the CDR3 is TGCAGTGCTAGTACAGGACCCGTCGGCCACGAGCAGTACTTC.

With respect to this clone: The sample carries other DNA sequences with the same CDR3. V usage is TRBV19 and J usage is TRBJ2-5; D ambiguous. CDR3 length: 12 residues. The V end lost 3 bases, the J end lost 5 bases, and 7 bases lay between the germline ends. CDR1 LNHDA and CDR2 SQIVND come from the germline V gene (reference sequence). This CDR3 is CASSINGETQYF. CDR3 nucleotide sequence: TGTGCCAGTAGTATTAACGGGGAGACCCAGTACTTC. The full variable domain, rest sourced from reference TRBV19 and TRBJ2-5, is DGGITQSPKYLFRKEGQNVTLSCEQNLNHDAMYWYRQDPGQGLRLIYYSQIVNDFQKGDIAEGYSVSREKKESFPLTVTSAQKNPTAFYLCASSINGETQYFGPGTRLLVL.

This clone was recorded only once. Within the sample, other DNA sequences also encode this same CDR3. This chain uses TRBV6-2 or TRBV6-3 with TRBJ2-7; 10 bases match TRBD2. V shed 3 bases, J shed 2 bases, and the junction held 4 bases outside the gene matches. Germline values: CDR1 MNHEY, CDR2 SVGEGT. This CDR3 region has 15 residues. The chain's CDR3 is CASSYRLAGAYEQYF. The CDR3 nucleotides are TGTGCCAGCAGTTATCGGCTAGCGGGGGCCTACGAGCAGTACTTC.

The chain joins TRBV5-1 to TRBJ2-2; D not certain. The CDR3 is made up of 14 amino acids. Deletions cut 0 bases from V and 6 bases from J, with 9 bases between. CDR1 is SGHRS, CDR2 YFSETQ, per germline. The CDR3 coding sequence is TGCGCCAGCAGCTTGGCCGGGTTGGCCGGGGAGCTGTTTTTT. It encodes CASSLAGLAGELFF. Variable domain in full (rest from reference TRBV5-1 and TRBJ2-2): KAGVTQTPRYLIKTRGQQVTLSCSPISGHRSVSWYQQTPGQGLQFLFEYFSETQRNKGNFPGRFSGRQFSNSRSEMNVSTLELGDSALYLCASSLAGLAGELFFGEGSRLTVL.

The CDR3 DNA reads as TGTGCCACTGAGACAGTCAGATCGGATACGCAGTATTTT. Amino acids: CATETVRSDTQYF. The chain recombines TRBV28 with TRBJ2-3; a weak D match, TRBD1 (5 bases). The V gene's germline CDR1 is MDHEN and CDR2 SYDVKM. This CDR3 contains 13 residues. Trimming pared 10 bases from V and 6 bases from J, leaving 17 bases between.

The genes are TRBV11-3 and TRBJ2-7; TRBD1 is a possible D gene (5 bases). With 6 bases removed from V and 1 base from J, the gap between germline ends came to 10 bases. This CDR3 has 13 amino acids. Germline-derived CDR1 and CDR2 are SGHNT and YENEEA. CDR3 nucleotides: TGTGCCAGCAGTAGGGGCGATTCCTACGAGCAGTACTTC. It specifies CASSRGDSYEQYF.

The rearrangement joins TRBV20-1 to TRBJ2-1; 9 nucleotides agree with TRBD2. The CDR3 is 14 amino acids. The germline V gene has CDR1 DFQATT and CDR2 SNEGSKA (reference sequence). Trimming at V came to 3 bases and at J to 1 base, leaving 1 base not matched to a gene. The CDR3 reads CSASSGSSYNEQFF. In DNA form, the CDR3 reads TGCAGTGCTAGTAGCGGGAGTTCCTACAATGAGCAGTTCTTC.

The chain joins TRBV4-1 to TRBJ2-1; D is perhaps TRBD1 (6 bases). V lost 0 bases, J lost 3 bases, and 12 bases lay in between. This CDR3 region has 16 residues. Germline-derived CDR1 and CDR2 are MGHRA and YSYEKL. CDR3 residues: CASSQEDRALYNEQFF. CDR3 bases: TGCGCCAGCAGCCAAGAGGACAGAGCCCTCTACAATGAGCAGTTCTTC.

This chain joins TRBV6-5 and TRBJ1-2; no clear D gene. Germline V CDR1 and CDR2: MNHEY, SVGAGI. Trimming took off 0 bases at V and 4 bases at J, with 12 bases between the two ends. This CDR3 contains 15 residues. The CDR3 DNA reads as TGTGCCAGCAGTTACTCGGAGACGGATATCTATGGCTACACCTTC. As protein: CASSYSETDIYGYTF.

V gene TRBV7-9 combines with J gene TRBJ1-5; TRBD1 matches at 7 bases. With V trimmed by 1 base and J by 3 bases, 3 bases remained unmatched. This CDR3 spans 15 amino acids. In germline, CDR1 is SEHNR, CDR2 FQNEAQ (reference sequence). The CDR3 reads CASSLEDRPNQPQHF. CDR3 bases: TGTGCCAGCAGCTTAGAGGACAGGCCCAATCAGCCCCAGCATTTT.

The rearrangement uses TRBV2 and TRBJ1-1; TRBD1 might be the D (5 bases). Germline CDR1 reads SNHLY; CDR2 reads FYNNEI. The CDR3 runs 15 residues. The V and J ends lost 0 bases and 0 bases respectively, with 8 bases between them. The CDR3 DNA sequence: TGTGCCAGCAGTGAAGCGTTCAGGGTGAACACTGAAGCTTTCTTT. Translating it yields CASSEAFRVNTEAFF.